This TCR beta chain was identified during a study of T cell repertoires in cytomegalovirus infection. Study overall: Indicated by public TCR beta signatures were CMV infection and matching HLA type.

TCRdb analysed the reads with MiXCR anew, one entry per CDR3 protein. The sample carries around 270,000 distinct CDR3 sequences, around 8.7% recorded once. Germline assignment: CDR1 KGHSH and CDR2 LQKENI. The CDR3 length is 15 residues. The J segment lost 6 bases and the V segment lost 6 bases, leaving 9 bases of the junction unmatched. The rearrangement links TRBV18 to TRBJ2-1, with TRBD2 identical over 9 bases. The origin of this receptor is a human donor in good health (CMV status not recorded). Some clones in this sample may be carry-over from other donors' samples. The sample consisted of PBMCs. The CDR3, as DNA: TGTGCCAGCTCCTCACTTAGCGGGAGTAGCAATGAGCAGTTCTTC. It specifies CASSSLSGSSNEQFF.